These 20 T cell receptor beta chains came from one sample sequenced in a study of T cell changes during pregnancy in multiple sclerosis. Data came from immunoSEQ multiplex PCR; TCRdb stores just in-frame clones and leaves some out. The sample lists approximately 100,000 clones; 94% were seen once. Sample: peripheral blood, taken before pregnancy. Receptors were obtained from a female donor with multiple sclerosis, enrolled in a pregnancy study.

This clone was recorded once. The V call is TRBV5-1, the J call TRBJ2-1; 12 nucleotides line up with TRBD2. This CDR3 is 17 amino acids long. Germline CDR1 is SGHRS and CDR2 is YFSETQ. The trim removed 5 bases at V and 6 bases at J, leaving 12 bases unmatched. The CDR3 protein is CASRGSMTSGRFNEQFF. The CDR3 coding sequence is TGCGCCAGCAGGGGATCAATGACTAGCGGGAGATTCAATGAGCAGTTCTTC.

V is TRBV18 and J is TRBJ2-3; 8 bases are a match to TRBD1. There are 16 residues in the CDR3. J was trimmed by 1 base and V by 3 bases; bases with no gene match: 6. Germline V gene data show CDR1 as KGHSH and CDR2 as LQKENI. CDR3 sequence reads: CASSPPGTGRTDTQYF. In DNA, the CDR3 is TGTGCCAGCTCACCGCCCGGGACAGGTCGCACAGATACGCAGTATTTT.

The chain employs TRBV13 and TRBJ2-2; 7 bases fit TRBD2. With V trimmed by 0 bases and J by 7 bases, 5 bases remained unmatched. The CDR3 extends over 15 amino acids. CDR1 is PRHDT, CDR2 FYEKMQ, per germline (reference sequence). This chain's CDR3 is CASSLGSSGNGELFF. CDR3 nucleotide sequence: TGTGCCAGCAGCTTAGGGTCCAGCGGGAACGGGGAGCTGTTTTTT.

The chain combines TRBV19 with TRBJ1-1, with unresolved D. Germline V gene lookup returns CDR1 LNHDA and CDR2 SQIVND (reference sequence). Deletions cut 0 bases from V and 4 bases from J, with 21 bases between. This CDR3 comprises 18 residues. CDR3 nucleotides: TGTGCCAGTAGTATAGATCAACGAGATAAGTTTTTAGTCACTGAAGCTTTCTTT. The encoded protein is CASSIDQRDKFLVTEAFF.

The chain employs TRBV29-1 and TRBJ2-3, with 8 bases identical to TRBD2. Trimming at V came to 1 base and at J to 0 bases, leaving 0 bases not matched to a gene. The germline CDR1 and CDR2 sequences are SQVTM and ANQGSEA. This CDR3 comprises 14 residues. The CDR3 region has the DNA TGCAGCGTTGAAGGACTAGCGAGCACAGATACGCAGTATTTT. Translation gives CSVEGLASTDTQYF.

J is TRBJ1-1 and V is TRBV15; the D gene is possibly TRBD1 (5 bases). The ends were cut back, 5 bases at V and 0 bases at J, with 10 bases in the middle. The CDR3 is made up of 14 amino acids. CDR1 is LNHNV, CDR2 YYDKDF, per germline (reference sequence). The CDR3: CATSEGLMNTEAFF. DNA for the CDR3: TGTGCCACCAGCGAGGGACTTATGAACACTGAAGCTTTCTTT.

DNA of the CDR3: TGTGCCAGTAGTGTTTCCAGGGGTCGCGGCAATCAGCCCCAGCATTTT. It is translated as CASSVSRGRGNQPQHF. The rearrangement links TRBV19 to TRBJ1-5, with D possibly being TRBD1 (6 bases). CDR3 length equals 16 residues. Germline V gene sequence: CDR1 LNHDA, CDR2 SQIVND (reference sequence). Trimming cost V 5 bases and J 2 bases, with 16 bases left between them.

This sequence joins TRBV5-1 and TRBJ2-1; D is perhaps TRBD2 (5 bases). This CDR3 is built from 15 residues. Germline V gives CDR1 SGHRS, CDR2 YFSETQ. The V gene lost 2 bases and the J gene lost 2 bases, with 11 bases spanning the gap. The CDR3 sequence is CASSFDRGPYNEQFF. CDR3 coding DNA: TGCGCCAGCAGCTTCGACCGGGGTCCCTACAATGAGCAGTTCTTC. Variable domain in full (rest from reference TRBV5-1 and TRBJ2-1): KAGVTQTPRYLIKTRGQQVTLSCSPISGHRSVSWYQQTPGQGLQFLFEYFSETQRNKGNFPGRFSGRQFSNSRSEMNVSTLELGDSALYLCASSFDRGPYNEQFFGPGTRLTVL.

The rearrangement links TRBV7-2 to TRBJ2-3; D is ambiguous. The CDR3 covers 14 residues. V was trimmed by 5 bases and J by 4 bases, leaving 13 bases between them. CDR1 and CDR2 (germline): SGHTA, FQGNSA. CDR3 amino acids: CASSPVVAPDTQYF. The CDR3 DNA follows: TGTGCCAGCAGCCCCGTCGTAGCTCCAGATACGCAGTATTTT.

This chain joins TRBV7-8 and TRBJ1-2; D is unresolved. The CDR3 has 13 amino acids. Germline-derived CDR1 and CDR2 are SGHVS and FQNEAQ. With 5 bases removed from V and 3 bases from J, the gap between germline ends came to 10 bases. The CDR3 region has the DNA TGTGCCAGCAGCGGCCAGGTCTACTATGGCTACACCTTC. It translates to CASSGQVYYGYTF.

The CDR3 nucleotides read TGTGCCAGCAGCTTAGTCAGGGGCTATGGCTACACCTTC. It specifies CASSLVRGYGYTF. This chain uses TRBV5-6 with TRBJ1-2; D is possibly TRBD1 (6 bases). Germline CDR1 is SGHDT and CDR2 is YYEEEE. The CDR3 is made up of 13 amino acids. V lost 2 bases and J 4 bases, leaving 9 bases between the germline ends.

This chain uses TRBV9 with TRBJ1-1; D might be TRBD1 (6 bases). CDR3 length: 13 residues. From germline, CDR1 is SGDLS and CDR2 YYNGEE. Trimming left V 7 bases short and J 5 bases short, with 15 bases between. This CDR3 reads CASGGGARTEAFF. DNA of the CDR3: TGTGCCAGCGGAGGGGGGGCGCGGACTGAAGCTTTCTTT.

V usage is TRBV19 and J usage is TRBJ1-5; 9 bases are shared with TRBD1. The CDR3 is 15 residues long. The trim removed 3 bases at V and 7 bases at J, leaving 7 bases unmatched. Per germline, CDR1 LNHDA and CDR2 SQIVND (reference sequence). The CDR3 protein is CASSIPGQGVQPQHF. Written as DNA, the CDR3 is TGTGCCAGTAGTATCCCGGGACAGGGCGTCCAGCCCCAGCATTTT. The whole variable domain, filled in from reference TRBV19 and TRBJ1-5, reads DGGITQSPKYLFRKEGQNVTLSCEQNLNHDAMYWYRQDPGQGLRLIYYSQIVNDFQKGDIAEGYSVSREKKESFPLTVTSAQKNPTAFYLCASSIPGQGVQPQHFGDGTRLSIL.

The genes are TRBV10-2 and TRBJ2-1; TRBD2 matches 8 bases. This CDR3 has 15 residues. After removal of 3 bases from V and 4 bases from J, the junction contained 5 bases not matched to a gene. CDR1 WSHSY and CDR2 SAAADI come from the germline V gene. The CDR3, as DNA: TGCGCCAGCAGTGACCTAGCGGGCGGATACAATGAGCAGTTCTTC. Translated, it gives CASSDLAGGYNEQFF.

CDR3 in DNA: TGCGCCAGCAGCTTGGGGGACAGAACTAACTATGGCTACACCTTC. It translates to CASSLGDRTNYGYTF. The chain has TRBV5-1 and TRBJ1-2; TRBD1 aligns across 7 bases. The length of the CDR3 is 15 residues. Germline V gene lookup returns CDR1 SGHRS and CDR2 YFSETQ. With 0 bases clipped from V and 0 bases from J, the junction kept 2 bases outside the gene matches.

This sequence joins TRBV5-6 and TRBJ2-3, with D perhaps matching TRBD1 (5 bases). Looked up from germline, CDR1 is SGHDT and CDR2 is YYEEEE. The CDR3 sequence is 16 residues long. Trimming left V 0 bases short and J 1 base short, with 12 bases between. CDR3 protein: CASSLEVRGRTDTQYF. CDR3 nucleotides: TGTGCCAGCAGCTTGGAGGTTAGGGGTCGCACAGATACGCAGTATTTT. Full variable domain (outside the CDR3, taken from reference TRBV5-6 and TRBJ2-3): DAGVTQSPTHLIKTRGQQVTLRCSPKSGHDTVSWYQQALGQGPQFIFQYYEEEERQRGNFPDRFSGHQFPNYSSELNVNALLLGDSALYLCASSLEVRGRTDTQYFGPGTRLTVL.

The V call is TRBV4-1, the J call TRBJ2-6; the match to TRBD1 covers 7 bases. V was clipped by 4 bases and J by 0 bases; unmatched bases: 6. Germline values: CDR1 MGHRA, CDR2 YSYEKL. The CDR3 consists of 17 residues. The DNA of the CDR3 is TGCGCCAGCAGCCCATGGGACAGCCTCTCTGGGGCCAACGTCCTGACTTTC. Protein product: CASSPWDSLSGANVLTF.

The CDR3 protein is CASSQGQAGDEKLFF. CDR3 nucleotide sequence: TGTGCCAGCAGCCAAGGCCAGGCGGGGGATGAAAAACTGTTTTTT. The chain combines TRBV4-2 with TRBJ1-4, with a weak D call TRBD1 (5 bases). The V gene lost 1 base and the J gene lost 6 bases, with 12 bases spanning the gap. Per germline, CDR1 LGHNA and CDR2 YNFKEQ. This CDR3 comprises 15 residues.

The V call is TRBV5-4, the J call TRBJ2-7; no definite D call. V was shortened by 7 bases and J by 7 bases, with 15 bases between the two germline ends. Germline CDR1 and CDR2: SGHNT and YYREEE (reference sequence). The CDR3 contains 12 residues. For the CDR3, the DNA is TGTGCCAGCTCTACCCAGCGTACGGAGCAGTACTTC. Translating it yields CASSTQRTEQYF. Based on the CDR3 plus reference TRBV5-4 and TRBJ2-7, the full variable domain is ETGVTQSPTHLIKTRGQQVTLRCSSQSGHNTVSWYQQALGQGPQFIFQYYREEENGRGNFPPRFSGLQFPNYSSELNVNALELDDSALYLCASSTQRTEQYFGPGTRLTVT.

This CDR3 is CASSASGNTGELFF. CDR3 in DNA: TGTGCCAGCAGTGCAAGCGGGAACACCGGGGAGCTGTTTTTT. The chain carries TRBV6-1 and TRBJ2-2, with TRBD2 as a possible D gene (5 bases). The germline CDR1 and CDR2 sequences are MNHNS and SASEGT. This CDR3 contains 14 residues. Trimming removed 4 bases at V and 1 base at J, with 7 bases between.